This TCR beta chain was found in a study of T cell repertoires in cytomegalovirus infection. Study information: Shared public TCR beta signatures pointed to both CMV infection and a matching HLA type.

With 6 bases removed from V and 0 bases from J, the gap between germline ends came to 8 bases. The CDR3 runs to 13 residues. Germline CDR1 SQVTM, CDR2 ANQGSEA. This clonotype has just a few counts. Its cognate antigen is unknown. TCRdb reprocessed the reads with MiXCR, giving one entry per CDR3 protein. This repertoire shows 900,000 to 950,000 distinct CDR3 sequences, 31% found once; its top ten account for about an eighth. Study-wide results and limits: Identification of carriers of CMV plus the relevant HLA was achieved through cumulative public TCR beta family frequency. Dominating the ex vivo response were TCR beta clonotypes that were CMV-specific and HLA-C-restricted.

This sample comprised cultured CD8+ T cells from PBMCs, obtained from culture after CMV antigen stimulation. The TCR originated in a human donor in good health (CMV status not recorded). Some clones in this sample may be carry-over from other donors' samples. The V call is TRBV29-1, the J call TRBJ2-2, with D perhaps matching TRBD1 or TRBD2 (5 bases each). CDR3 loop: CSVGVPNTGELFF. The DNA for the CDR3 is TGCAGCGTGGGGGTTCCGAACACCGGGGAGCTGTTTTTT.